Presented here are 8 T cell receptor beta chains from one specimen sequenced in a study of blood T cell repertoires in COVID-19. The table came from immunoSEQ multiplex PCR; TCRdb's copy has only in-frame clones and leaves some out. Seen here are about 250,000 clones, about four fifths observed once, and the top ten hold approximately 1.4%. Sequenced sample: peripheral blood. These receptors were obtained from a woman in her 40s who had recovered from COVID-19.

V and J are TRBV28 and TRBJ1-5; 10 bases are shared with TRBD1. This CDR3 region has 16 residues. Unmatched junction bases numbered 7, after V lost 3 bases and J lost 5 bases. Looked up from germline, CDR1 is MDHEN and CDR2 is SYDVKM. Written as DNA, the CDR3 is TGTGCCAGCAGTTTTGCCGGGACAGGGGTACATCAGCCCCAGCATTTT. Translated: CASSFAGTGVHQPQHF.

V and J are TRBV5-1 and TRBJ2-2; D is perhaps TRBD1 (5 bases). Trimming left V 0 bases short and J 5 bases short, with 8 bases between. This CDR3 comprises 14 residues. CDR1 is SGHRS, CDR2 YFSETQ, per germline. CDR3 nucleotides: TGCGCCAGCAGCTTGGGTGCAGGGACCGGGGAGCTGTTTTTT. Protein sequence: CASSLGAGTGELFF.

The chain recombines TRBV27 with TRBJ2-1, with D maybe TRBD1 (6 bases). CDR1 MNHEY and CDR2 SMNVEV come from the germline V gene (reference sequence). The V and J ends lost 6 bases and 0 bases respectively, with 12 bases between them. CDR3 length: 15 amino acids. The CDR3 DNA sequence: TGTGCCAGCAGCAACCCGGACAGCTCCTACAATGAGCAGTTCTTC. It encodes CASSNPDSSYNEQFF.

The chain employs TRBV5-1 and TRBJ2-1; 15 bases map to TRBD2. V was clipped by 4 bases and J by 0 bases; unmatched bases: 5. CDR3 length: 18 amino acids. Germline-derived CDR1 and CDR2 are SGHRS and YFSETQ. This CDR3 is CASSAGLAGGSSYNEQFF. For the CDR3, the DNA is TGCGCCAGCAGCGCAGGACTAGCGGGGGGGAGCTCCTACAATGAGCAGTTCTTC.

The chain links TRBV27 to TRBJ2-1; weak D call: TRBD2 (7 bases). This CDR3 has 16 residues. Germline CDR1 and CDR2: MNHEY and SMNVEV (reference sequence). Here the CDR3 DNA reads TGTGCTACCCGGAGGGGGGGGGCCGTAACCTACAATGAGCAGTTCTTC. It encodes CATRRGGAVTYNEQFF.

The J gene is TRBJ2-1, the V gene TRBV10-2, with a possible D match to TRBD1 (6 bases). Germline assignment: CDR1 WSHSY and CDR2 SAAADI. The CDR3 is 14 residues long. V was trimmed by 5 bases and J by 4 bases, leaving 12 bases between them. The CDR3: CASSFQGLYNEQFF. The CDR3 nucleotides read TGCGCCAGCAGTTTCCAGGGGCTATACAATGAGCAGTTCTTC.

This chain uses TRBV15 with TRBJ2-3; D possibly corresponds to TRBD1 (5 bases). CDR1 and CDR2 (germline): LNHNV, YYDKDF (reference sequence). Trimming cost V 3 bases and J 4 bases, with 14 bases left between them. This CDR3 region has 15 residues. Here the CDR3 reads CATSSGHGNSDTQYF. Here the CDR3 DNA reads TGTGCCACCAGCAGTGGACACGGAAATTCAGATACGCAGTATTTT.

The V call is TRBV11-2, the J call TRBJ1-3; no definite D call. Trimming shortened V by 5 bases and J by 0 bases, and 11 bases separated the two germline ends. CDR1 and CDR2 from the germline V gene are SGHAT and FQNNGV. This CDR3 region has 15 residues. CDR3 residues: CASSQAPHSGNTIYF. The CDR3 DNA follows: TGTGCCAGCAGCCAGGCCCCCCACTCTGGAAACACCATATATTTT.